This record concerns one T cell receptor beta chain sequence. Its recognized antigen is unknown. One base away there is no much larger clone; base qualities are not given. V ends up 6 bases short and J 0 bases short, with an unmatched junction base count of 4. The CDR3 numbers 16 residues from cysteine through phenylalanine. Kept here is only the CDR3 DNA, which spans 48 bases and is read in frame from base 1. The germline V gene specifies SNHLY as CDR1 and FYNNEI as CDR2. The data belong to a study of sequential checkpoint blockade in melanoma (dated by TCRdb to about 2019). As for the study more broadly: Patients were randomized 1:1 to first-line nivolumab followed by ipilimumab (arm A) or ipilimumab followed by nivolumab (arm B). Maintenance nivolumab came after each of the two trial sequences. Results and caveats for the whole study, not just this receptor: Larger, independent patient cohorts are needed to validate the response-prediction model that combines TCR metrics and mutation burden.

The meaning of the sample's treatment or condition label: randomized to nivolumab then ipilimumab (arm A) or the reverse (arm B). No trial patient had received prior DNA-damaging chemotherapy. Live CD3+CD8+ cells negative for CD19 and CD56 were sorted from thawed PBMCs on a FACS Aria II flow cytometer. Samples came from patients with melanoma in CheckMate 064, a randomized, open-label phase II trial of sequential checkpoint blockade. Peripheral blood mononuclear cells were obtained through leukapheresis, purified using Ficoll-Paque, and frozen in human serum containing roughly 9.8% DMSO. Immediately after sorting, the purity of the sorted blood CD3+CD8+ cells was confirmed to be >98%, and DNA was then extracted. The immunoSEQ Assay was used to immunosequence TCRbeta CDR3 regions from genomic DNA. Before high-throughput sequencing, the genomic DNA was amplified using bias-controlled multiplex PCR. Under the source paper's analysis protocol: To quantify the absolute abundance of each unique TCRbeta CDR3 region, the sequences were collapsed and filtered. Clonality, defined as 1 minus Pielou's evenness, was calculated using only productive rearrangements. Clones with significantly greater frequencies in on-treatment versus baseline samples were identified using a previously published method. In TCRdb, the immuneACCESS table is reduced to in-frame sequences with V and J assigned. These tables do not hold every clone; where another copy was compared, an unresolved V gene accounts for under half, and the others remain unexplained. V, J and clone size derive from that table, while D and trimming were established from the DNA sequence. This sample is represented by 20,000 to 25,000 clones; roughly 86% of them were singletons. The ten biggest clones cover approximately 10% of the sample.

Sample: CD8+ T cells sorted from blood (inferred from file names), taken from a patient given nivolumab and ipilimumab in sequence. The chain was built from TRBV2 and TRBJ2-2, with TRBD1 identical over 10 junction bases. This TCR was sampled from a human donor with melanoma. The nucleotides are TGTGCCAGCAGCGGACAGGGGGTCTCGAACACCGGGGAGCTGTTTTTT. This gives the protein CASSGQGVSNTGELFF.